This TCR beta chain stems from a study of T cells in Graves' hyperthyroidism and ophthalmopathy. Authors of the study amplified TCR beta CDR3 regions from RNA transcripts. Primed by the HTBI set, a first-round RT-PCR was run on the TCR CDR3. TCRdb redid the calling of the multiplex PCR reads with MiXCR, one entry per CDR3 protein. The repertoire holds about 360,000 distinct CDR3 sequences, with 25% as singletons. The sequence came from a man aged 45-65 years with Graves' hyperthyroidism. The specimen sequenced was blood.

CDR3 region: CASSFSALSYEQYF. The DNA of the CDR3 is TGTGCCAGCTCCTTCTCTGCCCTCTCCTACGAGCAGTACTTC. The chain recombines TRBV18 with TRBJ2-7, with D unclear. Germline CDR1 reads KGHSH; CDR2 reads LQKENI. This CDR3 contains 14 residues. Trimming pared 6 bases from V and 0 bases from J, leaving 12 bases between.